This T cell receptor beta chain appears in the sequencing data of a study of identical twins. Germline CDR1 and CDR2: MRHNA and SNTAGT. The CDR3 has 14 residues. V was trimmed by 9 bases and J by 4 bases, leaving 15 bases between them. This clonotype was recorded a few times. TCRdb re-derived calls from the 5' RACE reads in MiXCR, one entry per CDR3 protein. The sample holds hundreds of thousands of distinct CDR3 sequences, 20% to 25% seen once. The same specimen was also included in a second study, on yellow fever vaccine responses in identical twins.

The TCR originated in a young woman in good health. The sequencing input was CD4+ T cells sorted from blood. The chain carries TRBV6-4 and TRBJ2-2; perhaps D is TRBD1 or TRBD2 (5 bases each). The CDR3 reads CARTTGRGTGELFF. The CDR3 DNA reads TGTGCCAGGACGACGGGAAGGGGCACCGGGGAGCTGTTTTTT.